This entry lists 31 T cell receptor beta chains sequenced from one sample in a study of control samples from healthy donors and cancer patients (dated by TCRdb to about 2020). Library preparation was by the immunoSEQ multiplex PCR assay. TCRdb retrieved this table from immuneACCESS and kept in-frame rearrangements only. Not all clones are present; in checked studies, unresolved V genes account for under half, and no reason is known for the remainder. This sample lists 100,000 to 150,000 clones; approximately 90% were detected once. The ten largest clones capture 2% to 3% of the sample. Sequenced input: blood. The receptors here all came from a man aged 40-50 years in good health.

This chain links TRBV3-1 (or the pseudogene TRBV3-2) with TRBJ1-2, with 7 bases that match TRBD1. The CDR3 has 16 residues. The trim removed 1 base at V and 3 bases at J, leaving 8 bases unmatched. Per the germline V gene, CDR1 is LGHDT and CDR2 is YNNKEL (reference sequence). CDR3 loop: CASSQGGGASHYGYTF. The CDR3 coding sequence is TGTGCCAGCAGCCAAGGAGGGGGCGCGTCTCACTATGGCTACACCTTC.

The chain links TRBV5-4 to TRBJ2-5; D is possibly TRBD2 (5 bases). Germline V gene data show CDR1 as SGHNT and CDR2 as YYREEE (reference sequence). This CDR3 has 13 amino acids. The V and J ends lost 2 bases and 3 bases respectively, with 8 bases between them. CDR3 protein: CASSFGGEETQYF. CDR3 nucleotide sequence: TGTGCCAGCAGCTTCGGAGGAGAAGAGACCCAGTACTTC.

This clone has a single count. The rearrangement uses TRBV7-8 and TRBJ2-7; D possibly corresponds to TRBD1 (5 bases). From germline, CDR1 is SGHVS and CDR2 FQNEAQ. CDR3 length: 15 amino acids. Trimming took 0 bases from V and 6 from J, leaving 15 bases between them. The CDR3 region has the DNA TGTGCCAGCAGCTTAGCCTGGACAACCTCGTTCGAGCAGTACTTC. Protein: CASSLAWTTSFEQYF.

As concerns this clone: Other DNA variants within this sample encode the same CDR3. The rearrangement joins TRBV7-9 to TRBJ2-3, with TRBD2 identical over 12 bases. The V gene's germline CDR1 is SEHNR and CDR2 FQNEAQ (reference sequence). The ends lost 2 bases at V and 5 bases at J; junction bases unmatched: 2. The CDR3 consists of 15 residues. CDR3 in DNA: TGTGCCAGCAGCTTACTAGCGGGGGGGCAAGATACGCAGTATTTT. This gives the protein CASSLLAGGQDTQYF.

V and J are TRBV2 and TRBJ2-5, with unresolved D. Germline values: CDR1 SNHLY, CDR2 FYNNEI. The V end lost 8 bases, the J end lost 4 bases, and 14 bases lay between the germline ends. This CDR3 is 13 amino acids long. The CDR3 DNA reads TGTGCCAGCGGTAGGGATCAGCGAGAGACCCAGTACTTC. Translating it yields CASGRDQRETQYF.

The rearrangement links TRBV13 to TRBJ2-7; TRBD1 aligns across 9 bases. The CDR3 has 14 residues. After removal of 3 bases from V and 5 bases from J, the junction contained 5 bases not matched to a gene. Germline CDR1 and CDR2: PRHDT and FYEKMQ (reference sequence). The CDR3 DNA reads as TGTGCCAGCAGCTTCTACAGGGGGCGTAACGAGCAGTACTTC. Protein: CASSFYRGRNEQYF.

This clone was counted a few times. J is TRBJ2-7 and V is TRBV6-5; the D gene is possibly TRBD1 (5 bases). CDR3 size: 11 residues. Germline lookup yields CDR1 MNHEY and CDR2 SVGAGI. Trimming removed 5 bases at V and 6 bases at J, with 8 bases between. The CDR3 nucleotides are TGTGCCAGCAGTCGAAGGGGCGAGCAGTACTTC. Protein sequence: CASSRRGEQYF.

The CDR3 reads CASRRGQDVQETQYF. CDR3 DNA sequence: TGTGCCAGCAGGAGGGGACAGGATGTACAAGAGACCCAGTACTTC. V usage is TRBV27 and J usage is TRBJ2-5; 8 bases match TRBD1. Germline V gene data show CDR1 as MNHEY and CDR2 as SMNVEV (reference sequence). The CDR3 has 15 residues. Trimming took 6 bases from V and 2 from J; bases not matched to a gene: 8.

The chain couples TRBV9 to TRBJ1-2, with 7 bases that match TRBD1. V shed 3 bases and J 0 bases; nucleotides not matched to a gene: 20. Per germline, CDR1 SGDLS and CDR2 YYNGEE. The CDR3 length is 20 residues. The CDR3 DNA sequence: TGTGCCAGCAGCGGGGGTCACCGGGACAGCGGAAAGAAGTCTAACTATGGCTACACCTTC. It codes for CASSGGHRDSGKKSNYGYTF.

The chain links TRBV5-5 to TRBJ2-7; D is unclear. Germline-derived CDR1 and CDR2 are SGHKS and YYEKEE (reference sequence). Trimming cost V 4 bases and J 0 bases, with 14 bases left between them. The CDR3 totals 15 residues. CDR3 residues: CASSQNPANSYEQYF. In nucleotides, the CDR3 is TGTGCCAGCAGCCAAAACCCAGCAAACTCCTACGAGCAGTACTTC.

The chain's CDR3 is CASSLGTGGTEAFF. CDR3 nucleotide sequence: TGTGCCAGCAGCCTGGGGACAGGGGGAACTGAAGCTTTCTTT. The rearrangement uses TRBV3-1 (or the pseudogene TRBV3-2) and TRBJ1-1; 11 positions match TRBD1. Unmatched junction bases numbered 3, after V lost 4 bases and J lost 5 bases. CDR1 is LGHDT and CDR2 is YNNKEL in the germline V gene (reference sequence). The CDR3 has 14 residues.

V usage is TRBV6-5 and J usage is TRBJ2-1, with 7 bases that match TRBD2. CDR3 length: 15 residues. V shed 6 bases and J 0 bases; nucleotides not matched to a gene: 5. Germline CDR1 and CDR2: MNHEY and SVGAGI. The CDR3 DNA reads TGTGCCAGCAGCTGGCGGGGGAGCTCCTACAATGAGCAGTTCTTC. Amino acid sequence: CASSWRGSSYNEQFF.

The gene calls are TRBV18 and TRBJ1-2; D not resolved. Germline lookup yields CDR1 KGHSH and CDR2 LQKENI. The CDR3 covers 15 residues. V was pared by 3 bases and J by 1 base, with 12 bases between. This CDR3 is CASSPTLTFNYGYTF. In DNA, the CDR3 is TGTGCCAGCTCACCTACGCTGACATTTAACTATGGCTACACCTTC.

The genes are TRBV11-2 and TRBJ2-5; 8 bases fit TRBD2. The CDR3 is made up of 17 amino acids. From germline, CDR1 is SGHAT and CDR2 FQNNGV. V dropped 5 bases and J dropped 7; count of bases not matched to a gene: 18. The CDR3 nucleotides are TGTGCCAGCAGCCCTTACTTAGGCGAGTTTCGGGGGGGGACCCAGTACTTC. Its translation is CASSPYLGEFRGGTQYF.

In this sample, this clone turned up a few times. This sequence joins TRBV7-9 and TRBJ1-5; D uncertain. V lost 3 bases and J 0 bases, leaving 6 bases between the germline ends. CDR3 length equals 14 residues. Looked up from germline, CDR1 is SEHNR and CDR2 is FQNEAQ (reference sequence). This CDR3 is CASSFENSNQPQHF. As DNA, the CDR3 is TGTGCCAGCAGCTTTGAAAATAGCAATCAGCCCCAGCATTTT.

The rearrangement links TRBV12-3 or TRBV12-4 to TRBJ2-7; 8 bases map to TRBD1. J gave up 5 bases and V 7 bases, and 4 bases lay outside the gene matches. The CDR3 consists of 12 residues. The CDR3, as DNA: TGTGCCAGCACAGGGGGCTTTGACGAGCAGTACTTC. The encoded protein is CASTGGFDEQYF.

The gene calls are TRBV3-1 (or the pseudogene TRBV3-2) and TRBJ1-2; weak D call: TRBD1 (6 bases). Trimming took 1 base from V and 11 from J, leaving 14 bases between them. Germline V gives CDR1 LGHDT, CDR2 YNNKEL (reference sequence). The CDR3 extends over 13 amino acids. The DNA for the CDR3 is TGTGCCAGCAGCCAAGTTAATGGGGGCAAGTACACCTTC. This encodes CASSQVNGGKYTF.

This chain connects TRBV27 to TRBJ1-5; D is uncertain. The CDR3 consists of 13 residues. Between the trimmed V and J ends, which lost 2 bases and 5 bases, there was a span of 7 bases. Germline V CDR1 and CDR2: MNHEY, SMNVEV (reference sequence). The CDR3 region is CASSLVPHQPQHF. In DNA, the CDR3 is TGTGCCAGCAGTTTAGTCCCGCATCAGCCCCAGCATTTT.

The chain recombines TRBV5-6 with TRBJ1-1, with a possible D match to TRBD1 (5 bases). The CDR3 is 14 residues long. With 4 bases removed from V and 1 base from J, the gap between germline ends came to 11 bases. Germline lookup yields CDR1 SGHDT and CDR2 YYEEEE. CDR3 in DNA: TGTGCCAGCAGCAGGGGACTTCAGAACACTGAAGCTTTCTTT. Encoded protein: CASSRGLQNTEAFF.

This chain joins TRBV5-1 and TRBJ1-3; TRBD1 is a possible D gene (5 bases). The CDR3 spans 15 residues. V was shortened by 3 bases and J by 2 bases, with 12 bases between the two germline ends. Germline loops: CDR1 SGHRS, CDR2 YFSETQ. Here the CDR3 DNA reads TGCGCCAGCAGCTCTCAGGGTCATCCTGGAAACACCATATATTTT. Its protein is CASSSQGHPGNTIYF.

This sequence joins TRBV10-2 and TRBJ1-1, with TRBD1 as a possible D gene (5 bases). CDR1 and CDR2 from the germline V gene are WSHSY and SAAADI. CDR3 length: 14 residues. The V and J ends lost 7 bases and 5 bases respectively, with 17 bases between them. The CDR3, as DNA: TGCGCCAGCAAAGCGGACTGGGGCGCGACTGAAGCTTTCTTT. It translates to CASKADWGATEAFF.

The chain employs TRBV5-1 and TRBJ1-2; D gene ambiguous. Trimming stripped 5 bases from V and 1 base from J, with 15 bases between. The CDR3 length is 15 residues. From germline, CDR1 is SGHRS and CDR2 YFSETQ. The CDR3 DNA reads TGCGCCAGCAGGGGAGAGGGAACGGGTAACTATGGCTACACCTTC. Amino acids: CASRGEGTGNYGYTF.

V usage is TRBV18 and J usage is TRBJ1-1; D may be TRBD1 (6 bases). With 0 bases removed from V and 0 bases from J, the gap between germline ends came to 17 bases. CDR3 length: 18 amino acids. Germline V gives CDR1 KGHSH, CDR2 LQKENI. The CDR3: CASSPPSARGVVNTEAFF. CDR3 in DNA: TGTGCCAGCTCACCACCGTCTGCCAGGGGAGTTGTGAACACTGAAGCTTTCTTT. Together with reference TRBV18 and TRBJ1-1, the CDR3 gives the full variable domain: NAGVMQNPRHLVRRRGQEARLRCSPMKGHSHVYWYRQLPEEGLKFMVYLQKENIIDESGMPKERFSAEFPKEGPSILRIQQVVRGDSAAYFCASSPPSARGVVNTEAFFGQGTRLTVV.

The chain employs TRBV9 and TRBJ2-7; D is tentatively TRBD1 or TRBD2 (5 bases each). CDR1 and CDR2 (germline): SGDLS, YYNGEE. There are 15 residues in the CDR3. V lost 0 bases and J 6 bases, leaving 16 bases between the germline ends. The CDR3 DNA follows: TGTGCCAGCAGCGTAGCTCCGACCCGGGACCTCGAGCAGTACTTC. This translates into CASSVAPTRDLEQYF.

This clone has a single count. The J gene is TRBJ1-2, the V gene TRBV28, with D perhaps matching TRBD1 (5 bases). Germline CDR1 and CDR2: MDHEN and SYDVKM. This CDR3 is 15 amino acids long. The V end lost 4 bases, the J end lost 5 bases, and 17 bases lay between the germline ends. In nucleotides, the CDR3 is TGTGCCAGCAGTTCACCCGGGACGGCGGTGTATGGCTACACCTTC. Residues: CASSSPGTAVYGYTF.

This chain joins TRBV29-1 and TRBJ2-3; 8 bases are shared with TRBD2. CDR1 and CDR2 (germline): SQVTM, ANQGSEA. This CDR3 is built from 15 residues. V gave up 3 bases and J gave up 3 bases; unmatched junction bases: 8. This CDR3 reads CSVDGLAGKTDTQYF. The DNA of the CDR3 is TGCAGCGTTGATGGATTAGCGGGGAAAACAGATACGCAGTATTTT.

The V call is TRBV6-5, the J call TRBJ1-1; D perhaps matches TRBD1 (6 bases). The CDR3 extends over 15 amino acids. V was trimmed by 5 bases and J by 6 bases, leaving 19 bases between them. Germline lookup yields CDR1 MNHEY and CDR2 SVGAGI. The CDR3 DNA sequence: TGTGCCAGCAGTAAACCGACAGGAATATTGGCTGAAGCTTTCTTT. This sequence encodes CASSKPTGILAEAFF.

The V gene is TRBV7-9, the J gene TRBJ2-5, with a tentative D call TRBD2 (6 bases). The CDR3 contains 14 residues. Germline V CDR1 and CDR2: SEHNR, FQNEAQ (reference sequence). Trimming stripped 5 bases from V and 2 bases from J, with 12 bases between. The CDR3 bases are TGTGCCAGCAGCCTGGGGGGTAGGCAAGAGACCCAGTACTTC. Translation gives CASSLGGRQETQYF.

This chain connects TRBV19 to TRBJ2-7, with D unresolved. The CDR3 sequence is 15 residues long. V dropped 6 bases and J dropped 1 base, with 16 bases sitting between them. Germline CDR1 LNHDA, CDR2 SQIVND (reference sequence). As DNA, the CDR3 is TGTGCCAGTAGACAGAGTCCCTCCCCATCCTACGAGCAGTACTTC. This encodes CASRQSPSPSYEQYF.

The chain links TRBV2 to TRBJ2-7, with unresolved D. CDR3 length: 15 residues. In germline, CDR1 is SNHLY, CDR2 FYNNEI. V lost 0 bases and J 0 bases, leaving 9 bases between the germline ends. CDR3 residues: CASSEAGGSSYEQYF. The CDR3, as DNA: TGTGCCAGCAGTGAAGCCGGCGGAAGCTCCTACGAGCAGTACTTC.

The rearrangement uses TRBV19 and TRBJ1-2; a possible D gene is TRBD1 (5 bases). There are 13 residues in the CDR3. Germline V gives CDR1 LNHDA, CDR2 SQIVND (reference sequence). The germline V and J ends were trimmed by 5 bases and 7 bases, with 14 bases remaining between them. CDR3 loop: CASSPDGRGGYTF. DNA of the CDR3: TGTGCCAGTAGTCCGGACGGAAGGGGTGGCTACACCTTC.